This entry describes one T cell receptor beta chain. This record comes from a study of blood T cell repertoires in COVID-19. The table came from immunoSEQ multiplex PCR; TCRdb's copy has only in-frame clones and leaves some out. Of approximately 120,000 clones detected, around 89% appear once; the ten largest clones hold 1% to 1.4%. The CDR3 extends over 13 amino acids. V was trimmed by 6 bases and J by 4 bases, leaving 11 bases between them. The germline V gene encodes CDR1 SGHTA and CDR2 FQGTGA. The V and J genes are TRBV7-3 and TRBJ2-3; weak D call: TRBD1 (5 bases). Sequenced: peripheral blood. The sequence derives from a human donor in a cohort sampled during active COVID-19. CDR3 coding DNA: TGTGCCAGCAGTCAGGGCTCCCCAGATACGCAGTATTTT. Its translation is CASSQGSPDTQYF.